The present TCR beta chain was sequenced within a study of cytomegalovirus exposure and HLA in healthy donors. Regarding the study as a whole: TCR beta chains numbering more than 150 were designated cytomegalovirus-associated.

This table comes from immunoSEQ multiplex PCR, and its TCRdb copy is limited to in-frame clones, with some not included. The repertoire has about 250,000 clones, roughly 87% of them found once; the top ten carry 9.5% to 15%. Concerning this clone: Its cognate antigen is unknown.

V gave up 7 bases and J gave up 1 base; unmatched junction bases: 5. Looked up from germline, CDR1 is SGHDN and CDR2 is FVKESK. CDR3 size: 15 residues. The sequence was obtained from a man aged 18 to 35 in good health and CMV-seropositive. The V and J genes are TRBV14 and TRBJ2-1; 9 bases are shared with TRBD2. Specimen: PBMCs. CDR3 residues: CASNGAGGSYNEQFF. The CDR3 nucleotides are TGTGCCAGCAACGGAGCGGGAGGTTCCTACAATGAGCAGTTCTTC.